These T cell receptor beta chains were read from a single sample in a study of cytomegalovirus exposure and HLA in healthy donors. This table comes from immunoSEQ multiplex PCR, and its TCRdb copy is limited to in-frame clones, with some not included. The sample lists about 200,000 clones, roughly 12% occurring once. The source material was PBMCs. The receptors shown here come from a man aged 45-65 years in good health and CMV-seropositive. Each CDR3 is given with its conserved first and last residue. A D gene is named only where the DNA matches it firmly. The size field is filled for only some rows; it gives once, few, many or a size class.

clone size	V gene	J gene	D gene	CDR3 protein	CDR3 DNA
few	TRBV2	TRBJ1-3	TRBD1	CASRLDRVGNTIYF	TGTGCCAGCAGACTCGACAGGGTTGGCAACACCATATATTTT
few	TRBV13	TRBJ1-3	TRBD1	CASSFRQGGNTIYF	TGTGCCAGCAGCTTTAGACAGGGAGGAAACACCATATATTTT
.	TRBV12-5	TRBJ2-7	.	CASAILYEQYF	TGTGCTAGTGCCATCCTATACGAGCAGTACTTC
few	TRBV18	TRBJ2-6	TRBD1	CASSFTDRGSSGANVLTF	TGTGCCAGCTCATTTACGGACAGGGGGAGCTCTGGGGCCAACGTCCTGACTTTC
few	TRBV6-6	TRBJ1-1	.	CASRTPTGRDTEAFF	TGTGCCAGCAGGACCCCCACAGGGCGAGACACTGAAGCTTTCTTT
.	TRBV18	TRBJ2-2	.	CASSPLNSQGELFF	TGTGCCAGCTCACCACTGAATTCGCAGGGAGAGCTGTTTTTT
few	TRBV4-3	TRBJ1-2	.	CASSPGGRANYGYTF	TGCGCCAGCAGCCCGGGCGGCAGGGCGAACTATGGCTACACCTTC
.	TRBV6-1	TRBJ1-2	TRBD1	CASSERQGPSYYGYTF	TGTGCCAGCAGTGAACGACAGGGGCCCAGTTACTATGGCTACACCTTC
.	TRBV6-5	TRBJ2-5	TRBD1	CASSYRDRNSETQYF	TGTGCCAGCAGTTACCGGGACAGGAATTCTGAGACTCAGTACTTC
few	TRBV18	TRBJ2-3	.	CASSRYRADTQYF	TGTGCCAGCTCACGTTACAGGGCGGATACGCAGTATTTT
.	TRBV19	TRBJ2-7	.	CASIRAPSRGHAAGEYF	TGTGCCAGTATTAGGGCTCCTTCGAGGGGACACGCGGCGGGGGAGTACTTC
.	TRBV6-1	TRBJ1-5	.	CASSDLRARNQPQHF	TGTGCCAGCAGTGATCTCAGGGCTCGCAATCAGCCCCAGCATTTT
few	TRBV6-1	TRBJ1-5	.	CASSEAVQMNQPQHF	TGTGCCAGCAGTGAAGCGGTACAGATGAATCAGCCCCAGCATTTT
.	TRBV5-4	TRBJ2-1	TRBD1	CASSLPGQGNEQFF	TGTGCCAGCAGCTTGCCGGGACAGGGCAATGAGCAGTTCTTC
few	TRBV5-4	TRBJ1-6	TRBD1	CASSLPGQTNSPLHF	TGTGCCAGCAGCTTGCCGGGACAGACAAATTCACCCCTCCACTTT
few	TRBV5-4	TRBJ2-7	TRBD2	CASSRRRGGWSGDYEQYF	TGTGCCAGCAGCCGCCGGAGGGGAGGTTGGAGCGGGGACTACGAGCAGTACTTC
.	TRBV13	TRBJ2-2	TRBD2	CASSPREGTNTGELFF	TGTGCCAGCAGCCCTCGGGAGGGGACGAACACCGGGGAGCTGTTTTTT
few	TRBV15	TRBJ1-1	.	CATSSPRDTYPNTEAFF	TGTGCCACCAGCAGTCCCCGGGACACATATCCGAACACTGAAGCTTTCTTT
.	TRBV7-2	TRBJ1-2	TRBD1	CASSSKTGTGGYTF	TGTGCCAGCAGCTCAAAGACAGGGACGGGAGGCTACACCTTC
few	TRBV19	TRBJ1-2	TRBD1	CASSIDGRGNYGYTF	TGTGCCAGTAGTATAGACGGCAGGGGGAACTATGGCTACACCTTC
few	TRBV14	TRBJ1-1	.	CASSLHPNTEAFF	TGTGCCAGCAGCCTTCATCCGAACACTGAAGCTTTCTTT
.	TRBV7-2	TRBJ2-3	.	CASEQGRRTDTQYF	TGTGCCAGCGAGCAGGGGCGACGCACAGATACGCAGTATTTT
.	TRBV10-1	TRBJ2-3	TRBD2	CASRREGEDTQYF	TGCGCCAGCAGGAGGGAGGGAGAAGATACGCAGTATTTT
few	TRBV6-1	TRBJ1-5	.	CASSSLDSLNQPQHF	TGTGCCAGCAGTTCCCTGGACAGCTTGAATCAGCCCCAGCATTTT
.	TRBV9	TRBJ2-3	TRBD2	CASSVGLAGGVWTDTQYF	TGTGCCAGCAGCGTAGGATTAGCGGGGGGGGTTTGGACAGATACGCAGTATTTT
.	TRBV10-3	TRBJ2-5	TRBD2	CAISEGLAGKETQYF	TGTGCCATCAGTGAGGGGTTAGCGGGGAAGGAGACCCAGTACTTC
.	TRBV27	TRBJ1-1	TRBD1	CASSLGAGGGEAFF	TGTGCCAGCAGTTTAGGGGCAGGGGGAGGTGAAGCTTTCTTT
.	TRBV7-2	TRBJ1-6	TRBD1	CASSSQGASNSPLHF	TGTGCCAGCAGCTCCCAGGGGGCTAGTAATTCACCCCTCCACTTT
.	TRBV5-4	TRBJ2-7	TRBD2	CASSPGLAGISYEQYF	TGTGCCAGCAGCCCCGGACTAGCGGGGATCTCCTACGAGCAGTACTTC
.	TRBV18	TRBJ2-2	TRBD1	CASSPTGQRGLDTGELFF	TGTGCCAGCTCACCGACGGGACAAAGGGGGCTTGACACCGGGGAGCTGTTTTTT
.	TRBV21-1	TRBJ1-2	.	CASRQQGGSDGYTF	TGTGCCAGCAGGCAACAGGGCGGCTCGGACGGCTACACCTTC
.	TRBV2	TRBJ1-5	TRBD1	CASRTDREDQPQHF	TGTGCCAGCAGGACTGACAGGGAAGATCAGCCCCAGCATTTT
few	TRBV19	TRBJ2-3	TRBD2	CASSIKRGGWYF	TGTGCCAGTAGTATAAAGCGGGGGGGGTGGTATTTT
.	TRBV7-2	TRBJ2-1	TRBD1	CASSPKSDRGNEQFF	TGTGCCAGCAGCCCTAAGTCGGACAGGGGCAATGAGCAGTTCTTC
.	TRBV5-8	TRBJ2-5	TRBD1	CASSAEDRVKETQYF	TGTGCCAGCAGCGCCGAAGACAGGGTGAAAGAGACCCAGTACTTC
few	TRBV18	TRBJ2-2	TRBD1	CASSPPVRSTGGRTGELFF	TGTGCCAGCTCACCACCCGTAAGGTCTACAGGGGGCCGTACCGGGGAGCTGTTTTTT
few	TRBV30	TRBJ1-1	TRBD1	CAWQYRGGSLGTEAFF	TGTGCCTGGCAATACAGGGGGGGTTCTTTGGGCACTGAAGCTTTCTTT
few	TRBV5-6	TRBJ1-4	.	CASSLEQGATNEKLFF	TGTGCCAGCAGCTTGGAACAGGGCGCAACTAATGAAAAACTGTTTTTT
.	TRBV9	TRBJ1-4	TRBD1	CASSPNGGQGAREKLFF	TGTGCCAGCAGCCCCAACGGCGGACAGGGGGCTCGGGAAAAACTGTTTTTT
.	TRBV7-2	TRBJ2-2	.	CASSLQGLSGELFF	TGTGCCAGCAGCCTCCAGGGGTTAAGCGGGGAGCTGTTTTTT
.	TRBV5-1	TRBJ1-2	TRBD1	CASSPGQGSGYGYTF	TGCGCCAGCAGCCCGGGACAGGGGAGTGGCTATGGCTACACCTTC
few	TRBV5-1	TRBJ2-5	TRBD1	CASSFGQAYQETQYF	TGCGCCAGCAGCTTTGGACAGGCGTACCAAGAGACCCAGTACTTC
.	TRBV7-2	TRBJ2-7	TRBD1	CASSPGQSYEQYF	TGTGCCAGCAGCCCGGGACAGAGCTACGAGCAGTACTTC
.	TRBV6-4	TRBJ1-2	TRBD1	CASSAEQGSNYGYTF	TGTGCCAGCAGTGCCGAACAGGGGTCTAACTATGGCTACACCTTC
few	TRBV5-6	TRBJ1-3	.	CASSPAPDSLSGNTIYF	TGTGCCAGCAGCCCTGCTCCGGACAGCCTCTCTGGAAACACCATATATTTT
.	TRBV7-2	TRBJ1-6	.	CASSLGQGGGALHF	TGTGCCAGCAGCTTAGGGCAGGGTGGGGGCGCCCTCCACTTT
few	TRBV5-1	TRBJ2-3	TRBD2	CASSLSPKGPAGGDTQYF	TGCGCCAGCAGCTTGTCCCCCAAGGGCCCAGCGGGGGGAGATACGCAGTATTTT
.	TRBV11-3	TRBJ2-3	.	CASSLLPSQGATQYF	TGTGCCAGCAGCTTACTGCCTAGCCAAGGAGCCACGCAGTATTTT
.	TRBV18	TRBJ1-1	.	CARSPNDRTEAFF	TGTGCCAGATCACCAAACGACAGGACTGAAGCTTTCTTT
few	TRBV6-1	TRBJ2-5	TRBD2	CATSSGGVQETQYF	TGTGCCACTTCTAGCGGGGGAGTCCAAGAGACCCAGTACTTC
.	TRBV4-1	TRBJ1-2	.	CASSQAQNYGYTF	TGCGCCAGCAGCCAAGCTCAGAACTATGGCTACACCTTC
few	TRBV28	TRBJ1-2	.	CASSSIGGRAYGYTF	TGTGCCAGCAGTTCCATTGGAGGGCGGGCCTATGGCTACACCTTC
few	TRBV28	TRBJ1-2	.	CASRVGYSNYGYTF	TGTGCCAGCAGGGTTGGTTACAGTAACTATGGCTACACCTTC
few	TRBV6-6	TRBJ2-1	TRBD2	CASSPGTSVGGEQFF	TGTGCCAGCAGCCCCGGGACTAGCGTGGGTGGTGAGCAGTTCTTC
.	TRBV28	TRBJ2-5	.	CASSSTVETQYF	TGTGCCAGCAGTTCGACAGTAGAGACCCAGTACTTC
few	TRBV21-1	TRBJ1-6	.	CASSKLGRANSPLHF	TGTGCCAGCAGCAAACTAGGCAGGGCGAACTCACCCCTCCACTTT
.	TRBV6-5	TRBJ1-1	.	CASTTTGPGTEAFF	TGTGCCAGCACCACCACAGGACCGGGCACTGAAGCTTTCTTT
.	TRBV7-3	TRBJ2-5	.	CASSLTRKETQYF	TGTGCCAGCAGCTTAACTAGAAAAGAGACCCAGTACTTC
few	TRBV7-2	TRBJ2-7	.	CASSGQSGPYEQYF	TGTGCCAGCAGCGGACAATCAGGGCCCTACGAGCAGTACTTC
.	TRBV15	TRBJ1-3	.	CATSRGQYSGNTIYF	TGTGCCACCAGCAGAGGACAGTACTCTGGAAACACCATATATTTT